Presented here are 10 T cell receptor beta chains from one specimen sequenced in a study of blood T cell repertoires in COVID-19. Sequencing used immunoSEQ multiplex PCR; TCRdb keeps in-frame clones, though not all of them. The sample holds roughly 120,000 clones, 76% seen once. Sequencing was done on a sample of peripheral blood. The receptors were gathered from a woman aged 80 or over with acute or convalescent COVID-19.

The rearrangement uses TRBV20-1 and TRBJ2-3, with TRBD2 identical over 7 bases. Germline V CDR1 and CDR2: DFQATT, SNEGSKA (reference sequence). Unmatched junction bases numbered 2, after V lost 7 bases and J lost 4 bases. The CDR3 covers 11 residues. The CDR3 protein is CSGAGPDTQYF. The CDR3 nucleotides read TGCAGTGGAGCGGGACCAGATACGCAGTATTTT.

The V and J genes are TRBV5-4 and TRBJ2-5; D remains ambiguous. CDR3 length: 13 residues. With 2 bases removed from V and 3 bases from J, the gap between germline ends came to 8 bases. Germline loops: CDR1 SGHNT, CDR2 YYREEE (reference sequence). This chain's CDR3 is CASSFAGEETQYF. The CDR3 bases are TGTGCCAGCAGCTTCGCCGGAGAAGAGACCCAGTACTTC.

This clone was seen more than once but under ten times. This chain uses TRBV5-4 with TRBJ2-5; 8 nucleotides match TRBD2. The germline V gene encodes CDR1 SGHNT and CDR2 YYREEE (reference sequence). The CDR3 covers 14 residues. V lost 4 bases, J lost 5 bases, and 7 bases stayed unmatched. The CDR3 DNA reads as TGTGCCAGCAGCATACCGGGACTAGGGGAGACCCAGTACTTC. Amino acid sequence: CASSIPGLGETQYF.

This chain links TRBV18 with TRBJ1-2; TRBD1 matches at 7 bases. The CDR3 totals 14 residues. Germline CDR1 reads KGHSH; CDR2 reads LQKENI. With 3 bases clipped from V and 3 bases from J, the junction kept 4 bases outside the gene matches. In DNA, the CDR3 is TGTGCCAGCTCACCCGGGACAGCCTACTATGGCTACACCTTC. Encoded protein: CASSPGTAYYGYTF. The complete variable domain, with remaining parts taken from reference TRBV18 and TRBJ1-2, reads NAGVMQNPRHLVRRRGQEARLRCSPMKGHSHVYWYRQLPEEGLKFMVYLQKENIIDESGMPKERFSAEFPKEGPSILRIQQVVRGDSAAYFCASSPGTAYYGYTFGSGTRLTVV.

V usage is TRBV2 and J usage is TRBJ2-7, with 7 positions matching TRBD1. V gave up 6 bases and J gave up 9 bases; unmatched junction bases: 8. The length of the CDR3 is 12 residues. Germline CDR1 SNHLY, CDR2 FYNNEI. The CDR3 sequence is CASRPDRDSQYF. The CDR3 DNA reads as TGTGCCAGCAGACCCGACAGGGATTCGCAGTACTTC.

The rearrangement links TRBV6-5 to TRBJ1-1; D unclear. This CDR3 is 16 amino acids long. The V gene lost 2 bases and the J gene lost 0 bases, with 13 bases spanning the gap. Germline V gives CDR1 MNHEY, CDR2 SVGAGI. CDR3 region: CASSYLSSGVNTEAFF. DNA of the CDR3: TGTGCCAGCAGTTACCTTTCCAGCGGAGTGAACACTGAAGCTTTCTTT.

The chain couples TRBV7-3 to TRBJ2-7, with 11 bases matching TRBD2. J lost 0 bases, V lost 3 bases, and 1 base had no gene match. Germline CDR1 reads SGHTA; CDR2 reads FQGTGA. The CDR3 has 15 residues. The CDR3 coding sequence is TGTGCCAGCAGCTTGACTAGCGGGGTCTCCTACGAGCAGTACTTC. It specifies CASSLTSGVSYEQYF.

The chain has TRBV7-9 and TRBJ2-5; 7 bases are shared with TRBD1. The CDR3 has 15 amino acids. V dropped 4 bases and J dropped 4; count of bases not matched to a gene: 9. Germline V gene lookup returns CDR1 SEHNR and CDR2 FQNEAQ (reference sequence). CDR3 amino acids: CASSSTGNVGETQYF. CDR3 nucleotides: TGTGCCAGCAGCTCGACAGGGAACGTAGGAGAGACCCAGTACTTC. Variable domain in full (rest from reference TRBV7-9 and TRBJ2-5): DTGVSQNPRHKITKRGQNVTFRCDPISEHNRLYWYRQTLGQGPEFLTYFQNEAQLEKSRLLSDRFSAERPKGSFSTLEIQRTEQGDSAMYLCASSSTGNVGETQYFGPGTRLLVL.

The gene calls are TRBV30 and TRBJ2-1, with 9 positions matching TRBD2. Germline V lookup: CDR1 GTSNPN, CDR2 SVGIG (reference sequence). The CDR3 length is 15 residues. V lost 4 bases and J lost 4; bases outside the gene matches: 8. CDR3 protein: CAWTSLAGSYNEQFF. CDR3 coding DNA: TGTGCCTGGACCTCCCTAGCGGGGTCTTACAATGAGCAGTTCTTC. Full variable domain (remainder filled in from reference TRBV30 and TRBJ2-1): SQTIHQWPATLVQPVGSPLSLECTVEGTSNPNLYWYRQAAGRGLQLLFYSVGIGQISSEVPQNLSASRPQDRQFILSSKKLLLSDSGFYLCAWTSLAGSYNEQFFGPGTRLTVL.

The gene calls are TRBV7-2 and TRBJ2-7; 7 bases map to TRBD1. Germline V gene lookup returns CDR1 SGHTA and CDR2 FQGNSA. The CDR3 length is 16 residues. J lost 4 bases, V lost 1 base, and 10 bases had no gene match. Here the CDR3 DNA reads TGTGCCAGCAGCTTAGGGGGCCGAGGGGGCGGGTACGAGCAGTACTTC. The encoded protein is CASSLGGRGGGYEQYF.